This TCR beta chain was profiled in a study of control samples from healthy donors and cancer patients (dated by TCRdb to the early 2020s). The library came from the immunoSEQ multiplex PCR assay. The clones in this table, taken by TCRdb from immuneACCESS, are in-frame only. Not every clone is retained; where verified, under half of the shortfall comes from an unresolved V gene, and the cause of the rest is unknown. The sample has 150,000 to 200,000 clones on record. The ten largest clones capture approximately 2.2% of the sample. From V the trimming removes 3 bases and from J it removes 16 bases, while the gene matches leave 10 bases of the junction unaccounted for. Spanning cysteine to phenylalanine, the CDR3 consists of 13 amino acids. This entry keeps only the CDR3 DNA: 39 bases, framed from base 1. The germline V gene (reference sequence) gives CDR1 as SEHNR and CDR2 as FQNEAQ. With respect to this clone: There is no known antigen for this receptor.

The sequence was obtained from a woman aged 25-40 years in good health. Sequencing was carried out using blood. Recombination linked TRBV7-9 to TRBJ2-1; 9 middle bases align to TRBD2. The CDR3 protein is CASSFEGAGGPFF. The DNA sequence is given as TGTGCCAGCAGCTTCGAAGGAGCGGGGGGCCCATTCTTC.